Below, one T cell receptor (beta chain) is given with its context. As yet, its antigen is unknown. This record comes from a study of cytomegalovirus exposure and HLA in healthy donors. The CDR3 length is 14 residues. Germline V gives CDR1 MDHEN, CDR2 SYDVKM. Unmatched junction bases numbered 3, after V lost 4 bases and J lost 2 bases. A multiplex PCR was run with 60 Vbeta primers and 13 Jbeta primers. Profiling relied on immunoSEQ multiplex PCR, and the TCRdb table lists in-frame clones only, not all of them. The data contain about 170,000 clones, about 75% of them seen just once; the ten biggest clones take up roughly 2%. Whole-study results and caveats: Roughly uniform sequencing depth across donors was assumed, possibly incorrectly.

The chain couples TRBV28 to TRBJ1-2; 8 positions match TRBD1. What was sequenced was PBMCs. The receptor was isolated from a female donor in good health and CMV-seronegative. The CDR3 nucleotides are TGTGCCAGCAGTTGGGGGACAGGAAACTATGGCTACACCTTC. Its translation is CASSWGTGNYGYTF.